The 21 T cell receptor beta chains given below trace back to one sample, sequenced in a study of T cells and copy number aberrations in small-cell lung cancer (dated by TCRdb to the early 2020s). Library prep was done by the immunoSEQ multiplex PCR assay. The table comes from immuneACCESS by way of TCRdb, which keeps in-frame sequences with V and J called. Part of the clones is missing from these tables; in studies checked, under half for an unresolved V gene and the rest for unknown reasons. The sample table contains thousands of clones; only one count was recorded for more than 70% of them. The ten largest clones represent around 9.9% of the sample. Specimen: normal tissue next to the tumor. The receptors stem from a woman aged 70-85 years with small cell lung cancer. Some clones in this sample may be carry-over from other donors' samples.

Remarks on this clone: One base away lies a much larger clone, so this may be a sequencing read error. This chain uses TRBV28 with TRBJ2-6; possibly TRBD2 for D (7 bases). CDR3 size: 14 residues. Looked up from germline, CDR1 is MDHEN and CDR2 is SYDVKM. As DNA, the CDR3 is TGTGCCAGCAGGAATGAGGGGGGGGTCAACGTCCTGACTTTC. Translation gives CASRNEGGVNVLTF.

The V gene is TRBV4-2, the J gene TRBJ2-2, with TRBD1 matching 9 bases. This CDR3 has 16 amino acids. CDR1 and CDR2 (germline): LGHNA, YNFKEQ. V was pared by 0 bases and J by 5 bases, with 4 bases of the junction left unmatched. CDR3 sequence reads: CASSQETTGGTGELFF. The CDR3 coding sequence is TGTGCCAGCAGCCAAGAAACGACAGGGGGAACCGGGGAGCTGTTTTTT.

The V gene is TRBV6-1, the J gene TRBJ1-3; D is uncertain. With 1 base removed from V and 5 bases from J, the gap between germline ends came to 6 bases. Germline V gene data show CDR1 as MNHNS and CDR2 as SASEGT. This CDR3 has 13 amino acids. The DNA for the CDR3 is TGTGCCAGCAGTGAAGGGTGGCGAAACACCATATATTTT. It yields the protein CASSEGWRNTIYF.

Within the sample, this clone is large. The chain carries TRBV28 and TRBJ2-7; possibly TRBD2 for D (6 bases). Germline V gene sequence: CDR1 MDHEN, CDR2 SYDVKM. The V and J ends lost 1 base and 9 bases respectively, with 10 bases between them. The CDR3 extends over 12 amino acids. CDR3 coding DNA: TGTGCCAGCAGTTTATTATTGGGGGGGCAGTACTTC. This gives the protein CASSLLLGGQYF.

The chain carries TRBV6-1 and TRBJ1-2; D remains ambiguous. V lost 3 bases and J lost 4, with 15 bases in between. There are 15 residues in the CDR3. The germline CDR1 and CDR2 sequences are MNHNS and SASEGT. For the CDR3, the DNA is TGTGCCAGCAGTGATTCCGGCGCGCATGGCTATGGCTACACCTTC. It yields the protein CASSDSGAHGYGYTF.

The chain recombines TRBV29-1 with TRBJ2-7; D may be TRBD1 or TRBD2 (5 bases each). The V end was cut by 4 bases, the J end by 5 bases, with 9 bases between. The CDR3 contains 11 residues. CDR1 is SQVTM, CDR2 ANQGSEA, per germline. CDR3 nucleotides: TGCAGCGTTGGAGGGACGGACGAGCAGTACTTC. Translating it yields CSVGGTDEQYF.

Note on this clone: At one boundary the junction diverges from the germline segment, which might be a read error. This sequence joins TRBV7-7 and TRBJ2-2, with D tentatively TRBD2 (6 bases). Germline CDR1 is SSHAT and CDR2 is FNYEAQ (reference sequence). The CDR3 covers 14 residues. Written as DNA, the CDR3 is TGTGCTAGCAGCCGGGACTTCTTCACCGGGGAGCTGTTTTTT. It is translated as CASSRDFFTGELFF.

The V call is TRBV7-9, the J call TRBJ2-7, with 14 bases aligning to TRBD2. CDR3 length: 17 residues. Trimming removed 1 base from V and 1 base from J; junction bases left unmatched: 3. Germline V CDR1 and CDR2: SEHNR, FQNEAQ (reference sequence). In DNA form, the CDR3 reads TGTGCCAGCAGCTTAGGGACTAGCGGGAGGAGGTCCTACGAGCAGTACTTC. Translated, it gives CASSLGTSGRRSYEQYF. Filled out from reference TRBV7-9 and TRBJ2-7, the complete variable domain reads DTGVSQNPRHKITKRGQNVTFRCDPISEHNRLYWYRQTLGQGPEFLTYFQNEAQLEKSRLLSDRFSAERPKGSFSTLEIQRTEQGDSAMYLCASSLGTSGRRSYEQYFGPGTRLTVT.

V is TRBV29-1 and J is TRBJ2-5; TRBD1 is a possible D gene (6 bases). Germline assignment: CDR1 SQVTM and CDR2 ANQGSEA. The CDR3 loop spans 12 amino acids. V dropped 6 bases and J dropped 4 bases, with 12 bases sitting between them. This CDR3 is CSVSRGGETQYF. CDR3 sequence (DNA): TGCAGCGTATCCAGGGGCGGAGAGACCCAGTACTTC.

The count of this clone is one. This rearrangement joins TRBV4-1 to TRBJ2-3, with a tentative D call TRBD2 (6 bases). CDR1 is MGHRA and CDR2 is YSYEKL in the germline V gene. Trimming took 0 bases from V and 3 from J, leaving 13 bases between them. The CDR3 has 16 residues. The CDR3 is CASSQDGAGFTDTQYF. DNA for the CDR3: TGCGCCAGCAGCCAAGATGGGGCGGGATTTACAGATACGCAGTATTTT.

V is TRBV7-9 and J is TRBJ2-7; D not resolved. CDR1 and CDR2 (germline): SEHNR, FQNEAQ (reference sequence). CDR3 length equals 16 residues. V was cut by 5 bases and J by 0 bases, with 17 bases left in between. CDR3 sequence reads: CASSPQWNLLSYEQYF. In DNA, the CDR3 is TGTGCCAGCAGCCCACAATGGAACTTGCTCTCCTACGAGCAGTACTTC.

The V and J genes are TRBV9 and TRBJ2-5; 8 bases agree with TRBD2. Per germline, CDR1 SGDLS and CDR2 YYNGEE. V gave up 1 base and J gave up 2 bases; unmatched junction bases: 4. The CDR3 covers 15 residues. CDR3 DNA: TGTGCCAGCAGCGTATCGACGGGAGGGCAAGAGACCCAGTACTTC. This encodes CASSVSTGGQETQYF.

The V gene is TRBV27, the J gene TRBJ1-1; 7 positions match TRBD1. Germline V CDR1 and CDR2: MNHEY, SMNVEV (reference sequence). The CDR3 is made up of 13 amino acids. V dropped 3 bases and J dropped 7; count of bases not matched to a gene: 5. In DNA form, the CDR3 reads TGTGCCAGCAGTTTCGGCAGGGGGGATGAAGCTTTCTTT. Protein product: CASSFGRGDEAFF.

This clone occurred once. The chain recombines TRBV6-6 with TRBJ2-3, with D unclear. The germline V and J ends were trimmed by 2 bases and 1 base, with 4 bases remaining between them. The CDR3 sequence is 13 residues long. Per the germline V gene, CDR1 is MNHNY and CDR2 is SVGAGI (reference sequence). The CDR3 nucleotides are TGTGCCAGCAGTTACCTGGGCACAGATACGCAGTATTTT. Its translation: CASSYLGTDTQYF.

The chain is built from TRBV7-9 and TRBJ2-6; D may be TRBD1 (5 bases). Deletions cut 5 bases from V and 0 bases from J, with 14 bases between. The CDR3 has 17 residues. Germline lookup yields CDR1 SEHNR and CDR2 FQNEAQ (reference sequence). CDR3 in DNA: TGTGCCAGCAGCAAGACAGCACCTATCTCTGGGGCCAACGTCCTGACTTTC. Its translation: CASSKTAPISGANVLTF.

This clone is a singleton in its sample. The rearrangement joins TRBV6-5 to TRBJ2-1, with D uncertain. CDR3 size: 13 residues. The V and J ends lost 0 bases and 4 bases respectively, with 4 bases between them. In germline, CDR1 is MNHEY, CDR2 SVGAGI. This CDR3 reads CASSYSGYNEQFF. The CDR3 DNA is TGTGCCAGCAGTTACTCTGGGTACAATGAGCAGTTCTTC.

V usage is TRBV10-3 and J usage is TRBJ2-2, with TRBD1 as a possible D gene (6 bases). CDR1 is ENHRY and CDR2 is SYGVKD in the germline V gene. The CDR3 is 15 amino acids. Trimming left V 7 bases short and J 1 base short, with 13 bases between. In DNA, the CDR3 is TGTGCCATCACTACAGGGCCGTTGAACACCGGGGAGCTGTTTTTT. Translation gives CAITTGPLNTGELFF.

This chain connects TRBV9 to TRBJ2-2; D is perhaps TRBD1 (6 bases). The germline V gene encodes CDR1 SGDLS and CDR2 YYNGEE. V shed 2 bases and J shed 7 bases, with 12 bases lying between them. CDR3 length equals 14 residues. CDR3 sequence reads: CASSVLQGIGELFF. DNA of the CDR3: TGTGCCAGCAGCGTCTTACAGGGCATCGGGGAGCTGTTTTTT.

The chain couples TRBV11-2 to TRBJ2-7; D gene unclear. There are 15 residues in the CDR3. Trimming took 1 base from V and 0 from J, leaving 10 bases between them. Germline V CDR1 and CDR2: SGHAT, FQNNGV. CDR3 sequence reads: CASSLVPDRSYEQYF. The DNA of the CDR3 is TGTGCCAGCAGCTTAGTTCCGGACCGCTCCTACGAGCAGTACTTC.

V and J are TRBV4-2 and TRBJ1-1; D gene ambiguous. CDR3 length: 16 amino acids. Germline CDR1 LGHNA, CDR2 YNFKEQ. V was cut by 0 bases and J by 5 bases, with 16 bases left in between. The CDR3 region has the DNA TGTGCCAGCAGCCAAGAGGCCTTGAGCGCGGGAACTGAAGCTTTCTTT. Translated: CASSQEALSAGTEAFF.

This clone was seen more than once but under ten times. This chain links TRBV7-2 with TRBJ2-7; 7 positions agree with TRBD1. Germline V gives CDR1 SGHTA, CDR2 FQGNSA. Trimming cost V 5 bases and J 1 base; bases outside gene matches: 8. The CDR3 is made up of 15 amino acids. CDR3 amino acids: CASSPLGTDSYEQYF. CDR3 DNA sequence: TGTGCCAGCAGCCCTCTGGGGACAGATTCCTACGAGCAGTACTTC.